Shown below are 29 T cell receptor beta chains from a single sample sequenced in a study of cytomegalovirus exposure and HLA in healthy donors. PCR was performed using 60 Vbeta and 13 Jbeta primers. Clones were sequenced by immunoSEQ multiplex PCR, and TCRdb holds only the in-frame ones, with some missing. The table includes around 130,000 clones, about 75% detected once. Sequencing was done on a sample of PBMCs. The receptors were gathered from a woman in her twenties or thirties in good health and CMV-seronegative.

Here the CDR3 DNA reads TGTGCCAGCAATCAGGAGGGCACCGGGGAGCTGTTTTTT. Translated: CASNQEGTGELFF. The J gene is TRBJ2-2, the V gene TRBV19, with a possible D match to TRBD2 (6 bases). The V end was cut by 9 bases, the J end by 4 bases, with 12 bases between. CDR1 is LNHDA, CDR2 SQIVND, per germline (reference sequence). The CDR3 length is 13 residues. The full variable domain, with the rest looked up from reference TRBV19 and TRBJ2-2, is DGGITQSPKYLFRKEGQNVTLSCEQNLNHDAMYWYRQDPGQGLRLIYYSQIVNDFQKGDIAEGYSVSREKKESFPLTVTSAQKNPTAFYLCASNQEGTGELFFGEGSRLTVL.

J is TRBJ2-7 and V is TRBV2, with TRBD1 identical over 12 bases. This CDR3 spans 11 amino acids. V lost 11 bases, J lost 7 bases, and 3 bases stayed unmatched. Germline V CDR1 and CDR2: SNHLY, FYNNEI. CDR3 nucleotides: TGTGCCGGGGACAGGGGGCGGGAGCAGTACGTC. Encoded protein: CAGDRGREQYV.

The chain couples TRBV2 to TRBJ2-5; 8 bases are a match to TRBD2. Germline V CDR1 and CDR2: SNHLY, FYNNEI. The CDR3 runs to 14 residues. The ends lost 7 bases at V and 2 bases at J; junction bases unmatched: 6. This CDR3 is CASKERGTQETQYF. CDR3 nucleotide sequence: TGTGCCAGCAAGGAGCGGGGGACGCAAGAGACCCAGTACTTC.

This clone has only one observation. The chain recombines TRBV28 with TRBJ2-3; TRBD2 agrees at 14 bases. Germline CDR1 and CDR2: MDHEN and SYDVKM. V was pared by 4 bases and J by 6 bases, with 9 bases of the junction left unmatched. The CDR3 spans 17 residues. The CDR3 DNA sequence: TGTGCCAGCAGTTCAATACCCGGGACTAGCGGGGGCGATACGCAGTATTTT. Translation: CASSSIPGTSGGDTQYF.

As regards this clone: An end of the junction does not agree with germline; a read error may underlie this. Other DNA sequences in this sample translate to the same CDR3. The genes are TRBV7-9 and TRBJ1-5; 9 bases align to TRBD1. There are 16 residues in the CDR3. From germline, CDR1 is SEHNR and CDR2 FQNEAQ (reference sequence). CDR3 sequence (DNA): TGTGCCAGCAGCTTAGGGACAGGGGCGCATAATCAACCCCAGCATTTT. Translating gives CASSLGTGAHNQPQHF. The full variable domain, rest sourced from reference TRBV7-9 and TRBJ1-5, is DTGVSQNPRHKITKRGQNVTFRCDPISEHNRLYWYRQTLGQGPEFLTYFQNEAQLEKSRLLSDRFSAERPKGSFSTLEIQRTEQGDSAMYLCASSLGTGAHNQPQHFGDGTRLSIL.

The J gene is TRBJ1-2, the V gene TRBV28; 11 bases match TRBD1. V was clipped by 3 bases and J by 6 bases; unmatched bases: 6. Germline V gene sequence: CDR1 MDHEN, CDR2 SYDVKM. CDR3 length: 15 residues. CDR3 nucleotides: TGTGCCAGCAGTTTTAGGGACAGGGGGTCGGATGGCTACACCTTC. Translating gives CASSFRDRGSDGYTF.

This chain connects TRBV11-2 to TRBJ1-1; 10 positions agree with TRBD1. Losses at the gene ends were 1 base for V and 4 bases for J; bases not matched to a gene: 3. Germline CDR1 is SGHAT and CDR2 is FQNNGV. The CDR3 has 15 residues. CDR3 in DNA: TGTGCCAGCAGCTTAGTGACAGGGGGCTTCACTGAAGCTTTCTTT. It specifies CASSLVTGGFTEAFF. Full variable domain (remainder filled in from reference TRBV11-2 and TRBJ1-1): EAGVAQSPRYKIIEKRQSVAFWCNPISGHATLYWYQQILGQGPKLLIQFQNNGVVDDSQLPKDRFSAERLKGVDSTLKIQPAKLEDSAVYLCASSLVTGGFTEAFFGQGTRLTVV.

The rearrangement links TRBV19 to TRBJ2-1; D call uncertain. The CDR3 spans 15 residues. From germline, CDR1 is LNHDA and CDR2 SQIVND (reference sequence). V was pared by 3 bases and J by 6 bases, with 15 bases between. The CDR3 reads CASSIGGPPTNEQFF. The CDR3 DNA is TGTGCCAGTAGTATCGGTGGGCCGCCTACCAATGAGCAGTTCTTC.

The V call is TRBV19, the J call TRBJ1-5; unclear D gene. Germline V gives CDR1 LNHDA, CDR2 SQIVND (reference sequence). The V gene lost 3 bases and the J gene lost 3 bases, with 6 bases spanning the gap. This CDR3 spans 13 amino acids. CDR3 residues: CASSMQFNQPQHF. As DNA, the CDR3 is TGTGCCAGTAGTATGCAGTTCAATCAGCCCCAGCATTTT.

CDR3 sequence: CASSQRQGAGSGANVLTF. CDR3 bases: TGTGCCAGCAGTCAGCGACAGGGGGCTGGGTCTGGGGCCAACGTCCTGACTTTC. This chain connects TRBV27 to TRBJ2-6, with 10 bases lining up with TRBD1. CDR1 and CDR2 from the germline V gene are MNHEY and SMNVEV (reference sequence). The CDR3 totals 18 residues. V dropped 5 bases and J dropped 1; count of bases not matched to a gene: 8.

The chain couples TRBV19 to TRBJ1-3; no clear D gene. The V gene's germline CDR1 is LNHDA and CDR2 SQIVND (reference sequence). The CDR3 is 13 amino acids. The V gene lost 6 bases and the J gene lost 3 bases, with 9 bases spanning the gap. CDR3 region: CASSAGNGNTIYF. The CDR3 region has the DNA TGTGCCAGTAGCGCCGGGAATGGAAACACCATATATTTT. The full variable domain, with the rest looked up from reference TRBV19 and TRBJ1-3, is DGGITQSPKYLFRKEGQNVTLSCEQNLNHDAMYWYRQDPGQGLRLIYYSQIVNDFQKGDIAEGYSVSREKKESFPLTVTSAQKNPTAFYLCASSAGNGNTIYFGEGSWLTVV.

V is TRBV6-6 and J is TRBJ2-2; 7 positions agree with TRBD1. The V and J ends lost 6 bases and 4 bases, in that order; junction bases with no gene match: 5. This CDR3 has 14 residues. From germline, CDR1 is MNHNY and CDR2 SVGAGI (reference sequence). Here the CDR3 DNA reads TGTGCCAGCAGCCCCAGGGGGACCACCGGGGAGCTGTTTTTT. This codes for CASSPRGTTGELFF.

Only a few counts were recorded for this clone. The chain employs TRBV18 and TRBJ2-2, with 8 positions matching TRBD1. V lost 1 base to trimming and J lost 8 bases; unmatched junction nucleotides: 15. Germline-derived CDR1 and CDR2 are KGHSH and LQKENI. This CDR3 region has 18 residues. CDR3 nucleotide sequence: TGTGCCAGCTCACCACGCCAGATCGGGACAGGTTTCAAGGGGGAGCTGTTTTTT. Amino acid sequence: CASSPRQIGTGFKGELFF.

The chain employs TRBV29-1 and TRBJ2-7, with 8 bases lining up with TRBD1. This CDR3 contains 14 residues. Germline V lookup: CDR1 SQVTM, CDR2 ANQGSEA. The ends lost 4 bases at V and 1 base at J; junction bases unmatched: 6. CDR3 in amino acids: CSVAYRTGSYEQYF. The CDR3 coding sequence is TGCAGCGTTGCTTATCGGACAGGGTCCTACGAGCAGTACTTC.

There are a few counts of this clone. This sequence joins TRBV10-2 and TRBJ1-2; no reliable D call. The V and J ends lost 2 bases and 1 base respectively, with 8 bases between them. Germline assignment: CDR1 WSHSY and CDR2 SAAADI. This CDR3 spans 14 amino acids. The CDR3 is CASSEILVNYGYTF. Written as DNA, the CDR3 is TGCGCCAGCAGTGAGATACTGGTTAACTATGGCTACACCTTC.

The CDR3, as DNA: TGTGCCAGCCTCCGGGGACAAAACTATGGCTACACCTTC. It specifies CASLRGQNYGYTF. The chain has TRBV28 and TRBJ1-2, with D perhaps TRBD1 (6 bases). The CDR3 totals 13 residues. Trimming shortened V by 8 bases and J by 2 bases, and 12 bases separated the two germline ends. Germline-derived CDR1 and CDR2 are MDHEN and SYDVKM.

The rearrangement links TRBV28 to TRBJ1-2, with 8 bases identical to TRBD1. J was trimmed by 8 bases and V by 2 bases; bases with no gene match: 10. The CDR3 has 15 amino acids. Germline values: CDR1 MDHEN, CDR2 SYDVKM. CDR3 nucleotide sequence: TGTGCCAGCAGTTTACCGTCCAGGGGGCGCGAAGGCTACACCTTC. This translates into CASSLPSRGREGYTF.

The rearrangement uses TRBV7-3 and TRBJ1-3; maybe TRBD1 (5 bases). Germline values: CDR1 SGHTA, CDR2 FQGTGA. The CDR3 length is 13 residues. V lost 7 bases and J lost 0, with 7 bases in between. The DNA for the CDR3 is TGTGCCAGCACAGGGTTCTCTGGAAACACCATATATTTT. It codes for CASTGFSGNTIYF.

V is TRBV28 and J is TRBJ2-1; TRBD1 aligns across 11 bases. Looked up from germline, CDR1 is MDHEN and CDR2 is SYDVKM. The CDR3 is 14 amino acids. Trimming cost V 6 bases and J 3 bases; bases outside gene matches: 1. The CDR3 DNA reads TGTGCCAGCAGGGGGACAGGGGGCTACAATGAGCAGTTCTTC. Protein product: CASRGTGGYNEQFF.

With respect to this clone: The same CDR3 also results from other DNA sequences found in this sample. The CDR3: CASSSGGSTDTQYF. DNA of the CDR3: TGTGCCAGCAGTAGCGGGGGGTCCACAGATACGCAGTATTTT. This chain joins TRBV6-1 and TRBJ2-3; 9 positions match TRBD2. The germline CDR1 and CDR2 sequences are MNHNS and SASEGT. Germline trimming cut 5 bases from V and 2 bases from J; bases unmatched to any gene: 2. This CDR3 contains 14 residues.

The CDR3 coding sequence is TGTGCCAGCAGCCCTAGGCCCCCTTACAATGAGCAGTTCTTC. Its translation: CASSPRPPYNEQFF. The chain employs TRBV7-9 and TRBJ2-1, with D unclear. Germline-derived CDR1 and CDR2 are SEHNR and FQNEAQ (reference sequence). This CDR3 contains 14 residues. Deletions cut 5 bases from V and 4 bases from J, with 12 bases between.

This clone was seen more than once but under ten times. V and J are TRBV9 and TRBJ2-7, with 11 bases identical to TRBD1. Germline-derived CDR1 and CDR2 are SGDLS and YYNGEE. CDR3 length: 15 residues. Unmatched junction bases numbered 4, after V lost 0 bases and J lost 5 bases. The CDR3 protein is CASSVEGQGGDEQYF. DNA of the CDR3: TGTGCCAGCAGCGTAGAGGGACAGGGGGGGGACGAGCAGTACTTC.

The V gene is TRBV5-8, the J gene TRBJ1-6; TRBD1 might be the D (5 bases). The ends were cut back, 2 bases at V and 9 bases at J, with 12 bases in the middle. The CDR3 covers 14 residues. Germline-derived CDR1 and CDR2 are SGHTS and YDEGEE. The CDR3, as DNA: TGTGCCAGCAGCTTCGAGACAGTGTTTTCACCCCTCCACTTT. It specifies CASSFETVFSPLHF.

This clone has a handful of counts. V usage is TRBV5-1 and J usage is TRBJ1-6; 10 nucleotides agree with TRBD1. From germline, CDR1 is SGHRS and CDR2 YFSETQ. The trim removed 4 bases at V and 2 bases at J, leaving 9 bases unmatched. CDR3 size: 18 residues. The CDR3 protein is CASSPRTGGDTYNSPLHF. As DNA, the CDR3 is TGCGCCAGCAGCCCCAGGACAGGGGGAGATACCTATAATTCACCCCTCCACTTT.

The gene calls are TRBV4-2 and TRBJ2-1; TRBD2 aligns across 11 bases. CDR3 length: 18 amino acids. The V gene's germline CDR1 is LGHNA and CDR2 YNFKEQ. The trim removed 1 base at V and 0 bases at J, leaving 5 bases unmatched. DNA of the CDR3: TGTGCCAGCAGCCAAGTTCCTAGCGGGGGGTACTCCTACAATGAGCAGTTCTTC. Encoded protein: CASSQVPSGGYSYNEQFF.

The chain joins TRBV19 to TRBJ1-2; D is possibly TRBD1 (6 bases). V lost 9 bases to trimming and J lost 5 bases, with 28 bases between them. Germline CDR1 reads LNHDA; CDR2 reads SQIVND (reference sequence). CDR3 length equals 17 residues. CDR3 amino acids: CASSAGDISGAEYGYTF. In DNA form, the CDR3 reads TGTGCCAGCAGTGCGGGGGACATCTCCGGAGCTGAATATGGCTACACCTTC. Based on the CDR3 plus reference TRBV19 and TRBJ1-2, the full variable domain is DGGITQSPKYLFRKEGQNVTLSCEQNLNHDAMYWYRQDPGQGLRLIYYSQIVNDFQKGDIAEGYSVSREKKESFPLTVTSAQKNPTAFYLCASSAGDISGAEYGYTFGSGTRLTVV.

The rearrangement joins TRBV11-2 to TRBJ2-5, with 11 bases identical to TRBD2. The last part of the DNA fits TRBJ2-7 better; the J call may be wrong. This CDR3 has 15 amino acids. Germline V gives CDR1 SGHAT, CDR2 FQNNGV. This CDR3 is CASRVTSGSSYEQYF. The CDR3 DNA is TGTGCCAGCAGGGTAACTAGCGGGAGCTCCTACGAGCAGTACTTC.

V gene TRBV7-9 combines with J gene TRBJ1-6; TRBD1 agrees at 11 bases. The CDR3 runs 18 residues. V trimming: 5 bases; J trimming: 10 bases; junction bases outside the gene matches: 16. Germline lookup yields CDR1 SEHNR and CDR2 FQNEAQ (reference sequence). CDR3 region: CASSRYTGQGAISSPLHF. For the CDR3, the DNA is TGTGCCAGCAGCCGATACACTGGACAGGGGGCGATAAGCTCACCCCTCCACTTT.

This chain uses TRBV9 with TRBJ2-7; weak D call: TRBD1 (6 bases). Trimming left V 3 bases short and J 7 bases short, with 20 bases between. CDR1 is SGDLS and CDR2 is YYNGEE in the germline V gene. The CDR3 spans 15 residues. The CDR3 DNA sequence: TGTGCCAGCAGCGAAGGGGGAAGGGACGTACGAGAGCAGTACTTC. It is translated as CASSEGGRDVREQYF.